One sample yielded the 28 T cell receptor beta chains listed below, sequenced in a study of beta chain features in type 1 diabetes. Overall study findings and caveats: TCRB CDR3s were moderately but significantly shorter in Type 1 diabetes patients in all four CD4+ subsets.

cDNA synthesis used the whole RNA isolate, giving expressed TCRB sequences. Assay used: immunoSEQ multiplex PCR; TCRdb lists only in-frame clones, some missing. The profile shows about 650,000 clones, over 10% of them singletons. What these receptors recognize is not known. The specimen was naive CD4+ T cells from blood. The receptors come from a man between 25 and 39 years old with type 1 diabetes.

CDR3 bases: TGTGCCAGCAGCCCCCGGCCGCAGAACACCGGGGAGCTGTTTTTT. It yields the protein CASSPRPQNTGELFF. The rearrangement links TRBV11-1 to TRBJ2-2, with D unclear. Trimming cost V 5 bases and J 1 base, with 11 bases left between them. Germline V gives CDR1 SGHAT, CDR2 FQDESV (reference sequence). The length of the CDR3 is 15 residues.

J is TRBJ1-2 and V is TRBV2, with 7 bases identical to TRBD1. With V trimmed by 0 bases and J by 8 bases, 9 bases remained unmatched. This CDR3 has 15 residues. Germline V gives CDR1 SNHLY, CDR2 FYNNEI. CDR3: CASSEATRQGGGYTF. Here the CDR3 DNA reads TGTGCCAGCAGTGAAGCGACCCGACAGGGTGGCGGCTACACCTTC.

V gene TRBV11-3 combines with J gene TRBJ2-5, with D unresolved. Trimming shortened V by 2 bases and J by 5 bases, and 6 bases separated the two germline ends. The CDR3 sequence is 12 residues long. Germline V gene lookup returns CDR1 SGHNT and CDR2 YENEEA. The CDR3 here is CASSLTRETQYF. The CDR3 bases are TGTGCCAGCAGCTTAACTCGGGAGACCCAGTACTTC.

The chain is built from TRBV2 and TRBJ2-1; 10 bases fit TRBD2. This CDR3 region has 15 residues. The V gene's germline CDR1 is SNHLY and CDR2 FYNNEI. V shed 7 bases, J shed 10 bases, and the junction held 13 bases outside the gene matches. The CDR3 protein is CASTQSNSGGLEQFF. The CDR3 coding sequence is TGTGCCAGCACTCAGTCGAATAGCGGGGGGCTCGAGCAGTTCTTC.

V and J are TRBV10-3 and TRBJ2-7, with D hard to call. V lost 4 bases, J lost 8 bases, and 9 bases lay in between. This CDR3 spans 11 amino acids. Per the germline V gene, CDR1 is ENHRY and CDR2 is SYGVKD. The CDR3 here is CAISAQSQQYF. The DNA of the CDR3 is TGTGCCATCAGTGCCCAGTCACAGCAGTACTTC.

The V call is TRBV7-2, the J call TRBJ2-5; the D is unclear. The ends were cut back, 5 bases at V and 9 bases at J, with 19 bases in the middle. The germline V gene has CDR1 SGHTA and CDR2 FQGNSA. This CDR3 comprises 14 residues. DNA for the CDR3: TGTGCCAGCAGCCTCAGCTTTAGAGGTACGGCCCAGTACTTC. Protein: CASSLSFRGTAQYF.

The rearrangement links TRBV7-3 to TRBJ2-5; possibly TRBD2 for D (5 bases). V was cut by 0 bases and J by 0 bases, with 11 bases left in between. The CDR3 totals 16 residues. CDR1 SGHTA and CDR2 FQGTGA come from the germline V gene. CDR3 sequence reads: CASSLTPLANQETQYF. For the CDR3, the DNA is TGTGCCAGCAGCTTAACTCCATTAGCGAACCAAGAGACCCAGTACTTC.

This clone was observed a handful of times. V and J are TRBV6-5 and TRBJ1-5, with D hard to call. The CDR3 runs 14 residues. Germline V lookup: CDR1 MNHEY, CDR2 SVGAGI. V lost 5 bases and J 5 bases, leaving 13 bases between the germline ends. The CDR3 DNA reads TGTGCCAGCAGTGATGTTGGTTACTATCAGCCCCAGCATTTT. It specifies CASSDVGYYQPQHF.

The V call is TRBV11-3, the J call TRBJ2-1, with 8 bases fitting TRBD2. CDR3 length: 15 amino acids. The V gene's germline CDR1 is SGHNT and CDR2 YENEEA. Trimming cost V 1 base and J 2 bases; bases outside gene matches: 1. CDR3 bases: TGTGCCAGCAGCTTAGGCGGGGGGCCCTACAATGAGCAGTTCTTC. This translates into CASSLGGGPYNEQFF.

This clone was picked up a small number of times. This chain connects TRBV18 to TRBJ2-5; 8 nucleotides align to TRBD1. CDR3 length equals 15 residues. The germline V gene has CDR1 KGHSH and CDR2 LQKENI. With 4 bases clipped from V and 1 base from J, the junction kept 5 bases outside the gene matches. The DNA of the CDR3 is TGTGCCAGCTCACAACGGACAGGGACCCAAGAGACCCAGTACTTC. Translated, it gives CASSQRTGTQETQYF.

In this sample, this clone turned up a few times. This rearrangement joins TRBV7-3 to TRBJ2-2; 8 bases match TRBD1. V shed 5 bases and J 3 bases; nucleotides not matched to a gene: 8. The CDR3 covers 16 residues. Germline-derived CDR1 and CDR2 are SGHTA and FQGTGA. The DNA of the CDR3 is TGTGCCAGCAGCAACCAGGGGGCGTCCCACACCGGGGAGCTGTTTTTT. Amino acids: CASSNQGASHTGELFF. Combining the CDR3 with reference TRBV7-3 and TRBJ2-2 gives the whole variable domain GAGVSQTPSNKVTEKGKYVELRCDPISGHTALYWYRQSLGQGPEFLIYFQGTGAADDSGLPNDRFFAVRPEGSVSTLKIQRTERGDSAVYLCASSNQGASHTGELFFGEGSRLTVL.

This clone appeared a few times. The chain joins TRBV7-6 to TRBJ2-5, with D possibly being TRBD1 or TRBD2 (5 bases each). The CDR3 runs to 16 residues. V gave up 2 bases and J gave up 1 base, with 14 bases separating them. Germline V lookup: CDR1 SGHVS, CDR2 FNYEAQ. The CDR3, as DNA: TGTGCCAGCAGCTTACAGGGACCTTTCCTCCAAGAGACCCAGTACTTC. Translating gives CASSLQGPFLQETQYF.

The gene calls are TRBV30 and TRBJ2-6, with D perhaps matching TRBD1 or TRBD2 (5 bases each). Germline V gene sequence: CDR1 GTSNPN, CDR2 SVGIG (reference sequence). With 0 bases removed from V and 2 bases from J, the gap between germline ends came to 8 bases. The CDR3 spans 15 residues. The CDR3 spells CAWSVRGAGANVLTF. The CDR3 nucleotides read TGTGCCTGGAGTGTACGAGGGGCTGGGGCCAACGTCCTGACTTTC. Full variable domain (rest looked up from reference TRBV30 and TRBJ2-6): SQTIHQWPATLVQPVGSPLSLECTVEGTSNPNLYWYRQAAGRGLQLLFYSVGIGQISSEVPQNLSASRPQDRQFILSSKKLLLSDSGFYLCAWSVRGAGANVLTFGAGSRLTVL.

This clone has a handful of counts. This chain links TRBV7-9 with TRBJ1-6; possible D gene TRBD1, 6 bases. The CDR3 covers 15 residues. CDR1 is SEHNR, CDR2 FQNEAQ, per germline (reference sequence). The V end was cut by 0 bases, the J end by 9 bases, with 12 bases between. The CDR3 bases are TGTGCCAGCAGCTTAGCACAGGGAGAAGGTTCACCCCTCCACTTT. Translated, it gives CASSLAQGEGSPLHF. The full variable domain, completed using reference TRBV7-9 and TRBJ1-6, is DTGVSQNPRHKITKRGQNVTFRCDPISEHNRLYWYRQTLGQGPEFLTYFQNEAQLEKSRLLSDRFSAERPKGSFSTLEIQRTEQGDSAMYLCASSLAQGEGSPLHFGNGTRLTVT.

The chain links TRBV5-1 to TRBJ2-7; 8 bases are shared with TRBD1. The junction had 5 bases not matched to a gene; V was cut back by 5 bases and J by 4 bases. The germline gives CDR1 SGHRS, CDR2 YFSETQ. The CDR3 loop spans 13 amino acids. DNA for the CDR3: TGCGCCAGCAGATTACAGGGGGAATACGAGCAGTACTTC. Translating gives CASRLQGEYEQYF.

This clone occurred a few times. V gene TRBV15 combines with J gene TRBJ2-5; D may be TRBD2 (5 bases). The V and J ends lost 0 bases and 1 base respectively, with 9 bases between them. This CDR3 has 15 residues. The germline gives CDR1 LNHNV, CDR2 YYDKDF (reference sequence). The CDR3 sequence: CATSRDRGIQETQYF. The CDR3 bases are TGTGCCACCAGCAGAGATCGAGGGATCCAAGAGACCCAGTACTTC.

For the CDR3, the DNA is TGTGCCAGCAGTTTACGGGACAGGGGTGGAGATACGCAGTATTTT. Translation gives CASSLRDRGGDTQYF. V gene TRBV27 combines with J gene TRBJ2-3; 10 bases are shared with TRBD1. With V trimmed by 2 bases and J by 5 bases, 4 bases remained unmatched. This CDR3 spans 15 amino acids. Germline loops: CDR1 MNHEY, CDR2 SMNVEV (reference sequence).

This chain links TRBV2 with TRBJ2-7; no reliable D call. The V and J ends lost 3 bases and 3 bases respectively, with 12 bases between them. Germline loops: CDR1 SNHLY, CDR2 FYNNEI. This CDR3 has 14 residues. CDR3 sequence reads: CASSDTAAYYEQYF. The DNA for the CDR3 is TGTGCCAGCAGTGACACCGCCGCTTACTACGAGCAGTACTTC.

This clone has a handful of counts. The chain has TRBV6-5 and TRBJ1-5; no clear D gene. This CDR3 has 15 residues. V was shortened by 2 bases and J by 0 bases, with 8 bases between the two germline ends. Per the germline V gene, CDR1 is MNHEY and CDR2 is SVGAGI. As DNA, the CDR3 is TGTGCCAGCAGTTACGACCGACATAGCAATCAGCCCCAGCATTTT. It is translated as CASSYDRHSNQPQHF.

The chain is built from TRBV10-1 and TRBJ1-2; tentatively, D is TRBD1 (6 bases). In germline, CDR1 is WNHNN, CDR2 SYGVQD (reference sequence). V lost 5 bases to trimming and J lost 5 bases, with 12 bases between them. The CDR3 has 13 amino acids. The CDR3 loop is CASSPGHSYGYTF. CDR3 sequence (DNA): TGCGCCAGCAGTCCGGGACATAGTTATGGCTACACCTTC.

This clone has more than one count but fewer than ten. The chain recombines TRBV14 with TRBJ2-1, with D unresolved. The V end lost 5 bases, the J end lost 9 bases, and 20 bases lay between the germline ends. Germline lookup yields CDR1 SGHDN and CDR2 FVKESK. This CDR3 has 15 amino acids. This chain's CDR3 is CASSGRIGAVSEQFF. As DNA, the CDR3 is TGTGCCAGCAGCGGTCGGATAGGAGCCGTCAGTGAGCAGTTCTTC.

This clone has only a few counts. Other DNA sequences in this sample translate to the same CDR3. V usage is TRBV5-1 and J usage is TRBJ2-3; D call uncertain. The CDR3 spans 15 residues. Germline CDR1 reads SGHRS; CDR2 reads YFSETQ. The V and J ends lost 2 bases and 0 bases respectively, with 10 bases between them. This CDR3 reads CASSFDGGSTDTQYF. As DNA, the CDR3 is TGCGCCAGCAGCTTCGACGGTGGAAGCACAGATACGCAGTATTTT.

This clone turned up a few times. J is TRBJ2-1 and V is TRBV11-3; 7 bases map to TRBD1. The CDR3 has 14 residues. Losses at the gene ends were 5 bases for V and 8 bases for J; bases not matched to a gene: 9. CDR1 is SGHNT and CDR2 is YENEEA in the germline V gene. CDR3 sequence reads: CASSRGQVVDEQFF. The DNA of the CDR3 is TGTGCCAGCAGCAGAGGACAGGTTGTCGATGAGCAGTTCTTC.

This chain uses TRBV27 with TRBJ1-5; perhaps TRBD1 as D (5 bases). Germline V gene sequence: CDR1 MNHEY, CDR2 SMNVEV (reference sequence). CDR3 length equals 15 residues. V was cut by 5 bases and J by 4 bases, with 15 bases left in between. The CDR3 spells CASSTHYKGNQPQHF. CDR3 sequence (DNA): TGTGCCAGCAGTACACACTATAAGGGGAATCAGCCCCAGCATTTT.

In its sample, this clone was seen a few times. The CDR3 nucleotides are TGTGCCAGCAGCCTAAAGGCGGGTTTGGAGACCCAGTACTTC. It codes for CASSLKAGLETQYF. This rearrangement joins TRBV7-2 to TRBJ2-5; TRBD2 is a possible D gene (5 bases). Per the germline V gene, CDR1 is SGHTA and CDR2 is FQGNSA. The V and J ends lost 5 bases and 5 bases respectively, with 15 bases between them. The length of the CDR3 is 14 residues.

The chain employs TRBV2 and TRBJ2-7; no clear D. This CDR3 contains 13 residues. The V and J ends lost 8 bases and 5 bases respectively, with 16 bases between them. Looked up from germline, CDR1 is SNHLY and CDR2 is FYNNEI. CDR3 nucleotides: TGTGCCAGCCTGCTGACGCCGTTCGACGAGCAGTACTTC. As protein: CASLLTPFDEQYF. Supplemented by reference TRBV2 and TRBJ2-7, the full variable domain reads EPEVTQTPSHQVTQMGQEVILRCVPISNHLYFYWYRQILGQKVEFLVSFYNNEISEKSEIFDDQFSVERPDGSNFTLKIRSTKLEDSAMYFCASLLTPFDEQYFGPGTRLTVT.

This chain uses TRBV9 with TRBJ1-2; D is perhaps TRBD1 (5 bases). Germline V gives CDR1 SGDLS, CDR2 YYNGEE. This CDR3 contains 16 residues. Trimming removed 4 bases from V and 4 bases from J, with 20 bases in between. CDR3 region: CASSRGGTEPSYGYTF. The CDR3 bases are TGTGCCAGCAGCCGTGGGGGGACCGAACCCTCCTATGGCTACACCTTC. The complete variable domain, with remaining parts taken from reference TRBV9 and TRBJ1-2, reads DSGVTQTPKHLITATGQRVTLRCSPRSGDLSVYWYQQSLDQGLQFLIQYYNGEERAKGNILERFSAQQFPDLHSELNLSSLELGDSALYFCASSRGGTEPSYGYTFGSGTRLTVV.

This CDR3 is CASSQDWRGTSTDTQYF. The CDR3, as DNA: TGCGCCAGCAGCCAAGATTGGAGAGGCACTAGCACAGATACGCAGTATTTT. The rearrangement links TRBV4-3 to TRBJ2-3; D remains ambiguous. Deletions cut 0 bases from V and 0 bases from J, with 13 bases between. CDR1 LGHNA and CDR2 YSLEER come from the germline V gene. The CDR3 loop spans 17 amino acids.